This TCR beta chain derives from a study of blood T cell repertoires in COVID-19 (dated by TCRdb to the early 2020s). For the study in its entirety: The collaborator samples originated in the United States, Italy and Spain and spanned the acute and convalescent phases of COVID-19. Sample metadata almost always included a de-identified subject ID, COVID-19 status, age in years and sex. Where HLA class I and class II types were available, the types were taken from metadata supplied by the sample provider, not from assay-based typing. Samples came from the ongoing ImmuneRACE study (first 160 participants) plus 1,254 subjects from 6 global collaborators. Deeply sampled blood TCRbeta repertoires from subjects exposed to, actively infected with, or recovered from COVID-19 were included in the dataset. The repertoires were made available in a free public database intended to serve as a resource for research on the immune response to SARS-CoV-2. The material from the prospective study consisted of cDNA or gDNA derived from T cells, B-cell-depleted T cells, or PBMCs.

The immunoSEQ Assay, a bias-controlled multiplex PCR, was used to amplify TCRbeta CDR3 regions from genomic DNA. Turning to the authors' computational methods: Within the assay, amplification of reference gene primers was used to estimate how many nucleated cells each sample contained. Sequence reads were collapsed and filtered to measure the absolute abundance of every unique TCRbeta CDR3 rearrangement. For each sample, productive Simpson clonality was calculated by taking the square root of Simpson's diversity index across productive rearrangements. TCRdb took over this immuneACCESS table, retaining in-frame rearrangements with V and J assigned. Such tables are incomplete; in checked studies, under half of the missing clones stem from an unresolved V gene, and the remainder is unexplained. V, J and clone size were drawn from that table, and D and trimming were deduced from the DNA. Counted in this sample were 120,000 to 150,000 clones; around 91% of them appeared once. The ten largest clones take up roughly 3.2% of the sample.

Each collaborating institution followed its own protocols to collect whole blood in K2EDTA tubes. For TCRbeta analysis, collaborators shipped samples in one of three forms: frozen whole blood, isolated PBMCs, or DNA extracted from either of those sample types. On this clone: Its antigen remains undetermined. There are no base qualities to consult, and no much larger clone falls within one base.

V loses 1 base, J loses 2 bases, and the germline ends lie 12 bases apart. The CDR3, from cysteine to phenylalanine, totals 15 residues. The read is trimmed to its CDR3 DNA, 45 bases read in frame from base 1. CDR1 and CDR2 were assigned from the germline V gene as LGHNA and YSLEER. Overall study outcomes, separate from this receptor: The amount of clinical and demographic metadata varied by source and participant and was provided uncurated.

What was sequenced was peripheral blood. The clonotype comes from a woman in her sixties or seventies with active COVID-19. The chain uses TRBV4-3 and TRBJ2-7; tentative D gene TRBD1, with 6 bases matching. The DNA is TGCGCCAGCAGCCAAGCCCGGGACAACGCCTACGAGCAGTACTTC. This sequence encodes CASSQARDNAYEQYF.